One sample yielded the 4 T cell receptor beta chains listed below, sequenced in a study of OX40 agonist ivuxolimab in advanced cancers. TCRdb keeps only in-frame clones here, not all; method: immunoSEQ multiplex PCR. The sample contains about 45,000 clones, over 80% of which appear only once. The input for sequencing was CD4+ or CD8+ T cells sorted from blood, taken in a trial of the OX40 agonist ivuxolimab. Receptors originate from an adult with an advanced solid tumor such as melanoma, head and neck, liver or kidney cancer.

This clone was seen just once. V and J are TRBV30 and TRBJ1-2, with D uncertain. Germline lookup yields CDR1 GTSNPN and CDR2 SVGIG (reference sequence). Trimming took off 1 base at V and 4 bases at J, with 4 bases between the two ends. There are 11 residues in the CDR3. The CDR3 region has the DNA TGTGCCTGGAGTGCTAGCTATGGCTACACCTTC. Protein: CAWSASYGYTF.

In this sample, this clone turned up once. The J gene is TRBJ2-7, the V gene TRBV27, with TRBD1 matching 9 bases. With 3 bases clipped from V and 4 bases from J, the junction kept 7 bases outside the gene matches. Per germline, CDR1 MNHEY and CDR2 SMNVEV (reference sequence). The CDR3 consists of 15 residues. CDR3 in DNA: TGTGCCAGCAGTTTGCCGGGACAGGGAATTTACGAGCAGTACTTC. It codes for CASSLPGQGIYEQYF.

The chain employs TRBV4-1 and TRBJ1-5; 11 bases are shared with TRBD1. This CDR3 is built from 15 residues. The germline CDR1 and CDR2 sequences are MGHRA and YSYEKL. With 5 bases clipped from V and 5 bases from J, the junction kept 5 bases outside the gene matches. The CDR3 sequence is CASSSTGQGDQPQHF. In DNA, the CDR3 is TGCGCCAGCAGCTCTACGGGACAGGGGGATCAGCCCCAGCATTTT.

V is TRBV28 and J is TRBJ1-1; possibly TRBD1 for D (6 bases). V dropped 7 bases and J dropped 9 bases, with 15 bases sitting between them. Looked up from germline, CDR1 is MDHEN and CDR2 is SYDVKM. The CDR3 sequence is 12 residues long. The CDR3 region has the DNA TGTGCCAGCAAGGGGGGAGGAAGGAAAGCTTTCTTT. Translating gives CASKGGGRKAFF.